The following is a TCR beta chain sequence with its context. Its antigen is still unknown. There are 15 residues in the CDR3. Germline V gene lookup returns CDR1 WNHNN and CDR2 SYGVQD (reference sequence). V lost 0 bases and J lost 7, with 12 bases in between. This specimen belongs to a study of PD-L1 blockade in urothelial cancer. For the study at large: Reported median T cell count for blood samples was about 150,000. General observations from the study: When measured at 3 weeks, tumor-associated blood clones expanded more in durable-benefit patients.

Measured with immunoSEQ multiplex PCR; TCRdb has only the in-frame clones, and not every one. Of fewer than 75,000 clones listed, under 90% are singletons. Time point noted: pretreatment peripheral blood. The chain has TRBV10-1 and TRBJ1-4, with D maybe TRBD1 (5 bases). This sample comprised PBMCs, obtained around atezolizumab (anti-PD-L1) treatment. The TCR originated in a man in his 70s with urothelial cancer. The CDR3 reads CASSESLGLSEKLFF. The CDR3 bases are TGCGCCAGCAGTGAGTCATTGGGACTAAGTGAAAAACTGTTTTTT.